This passage covers 29 T cell receptor beta chains from one sample sequenced in a study of cytomegalovirus exposure and HLA in healthy donors. Primers included in the PCR were 60 Vbeta and 13 Jbeta primers. Sequenced by immunoSEQ multiplex PCR; TCRdb stores in-frame clones only, minus some. This table holds 150,000 or so clones, around 76% found once. Material for sequencing was PBMCs. The receptors come from a male donor in good health and CMV-seronegative.

This clone came up once. The rearrangement joins TRBV4-3 to TRBJ2-5; D unresolved. The tail of the sequence fits TRBJ2-7 better, so the J call may be wrong. The CDR3 spans 15 residues. From germline, CDR1 is LGHNA and CDR2 YSLEER. The CDR3 DNA is TGCGCCAGCAGCCAAGACAATCCAGGTCCCTACGAGCAGTACTTC. Translated, it gives CASSQDNPGPYEQYF.

The rearrangement joins TRBV4-1 to TRBJ2-1; 10 bases are a match to TRBD2. Germline lookup yields CDR1 MGHRA and CDR2 YSYEKL. Trimming cost V 5 bases and J 6 bases; bases outside gene matches: 7. The CDR3 is 15 residues long. The CDR3 reads CASSDTLAGINEQFF. CDR3 in DNA: TGCGCCAGCAGCGATACACTAGCGGGAATCAATGAGCAGTTCTTC.

The V and J genes are TRBV7-9 and TRBJ2-7, with TRBD1 matching over 8 bases. CDR3 size: 13 residues. The ends lost 8 bases at V and 6 bases at J; junction bases unmatched: 9. CDR1 is SEHNR and CDR2 is FQNEAQ in the germline V gene (reference sequence). CDR3 region: CASGFGRGLEQYF. DNA of the CDR3: TGTGCCAGCGGTTTTGGCAGGGGGCTCGAGCAGTACTTC.

The V call is TRBV28, the J call TRBJ2-7; 8 bases are a match to TRBD2. Germline CDR1 is MDHEN and CDR2 is SYDVKM. The junction had 11 bases not matched to a gene; V was cut back by 6 bases and J by 7 bases. There are 14 residues in the CDR3. This CDR3 is CASSILSGAVEQYF. The CDR3 DNA sequence: TGTGCCAGCAGCATTCTTAGCGGGGCGGTGGAGCAGTACTTC. Based on the CDR3 plus reference TRBV28 and TRBJ2-7, the full variable domain is DVKVTQSSRYLVKRTGEKVFLECVQDMDHENMFWYRQDPGLGLRLIYFSYDVKMKEKGDIPEGYSVSREKKERFSLILESASTNQTSMYLCASSILSGAVEQYFGPGTRLTVT.

The chain is built from TRBV7-8 and TRBJ2-4; TRBD1 matches at 10 bases. V lost 5 bases and J lost 0; bases outside the gene matches: 13. The CDR3 contains 19 residues. Germline assignment: CDR1 SGHVS and CDR2 FQNEAQ. The CDR3 DNA is TGTGCCAGCAGCCTGGGTGAGGGACAGGGGTCGCCAGCCAAAAACATTCAGTACTTC. As protein: CASSLGEGQGSPAKNIQYF.

The rearrangement joins TRBV7-6 to TRBJ2-2; 7 bases map to TRBD2. V gave up 0 bases and J gave up 2 bases; unmatched junction bases: 12. Looked up from germline, CDR1 is SGHVS and CDR2 is FNYEAQ. The CDR3 runs to 19 residues. The CDR3 nucleotides are TGTGCCAGCAGCTTAGCTGCGGAGGGAGGGCCACTTAACACCGGGGAGCTGTTTTTT. Protein: CASSLAAEGGPLNTGELFF.

V usage is TRBV19 and J usage is TRBJ2-7, with 12 bases identical to TRBD1. The V and J ends lost 2 bases and 9 bases, in that order; junction bases with no gene match: 23. Germline assignment: CDR1 LNHDA and CDR2 SQIVND (reference sequence). The CDR3 extends over 20 amino acids. The CDR3 sequence: CASSIKKGDRGRDDSGRQYF. The CDR3 coding sequence is TGTGCCAGTAGTATAAAAAAGGGGGACAGGGGGCGTGATGATAGCGGAAGGCAGTACTTC. Looking up the rest from reference TRBV19 and TRBJ2-7 gives the full variable domain: DGGITQSPKYLFRKEGQNVTLSCEQNLNHDAMYWYRQDPGQGLRLIYYSQIVNDFQKGDIAEGYSVSREKKESFPLTVTSAQKNPTAFYLCASSIKKGDRGRDDSGRQYFGPGTRLTVT.

This chain links TRBV7-9 with TRBJ2-7, with D unresolved. The V end lost 4 bases, the J end lost 7 bases, and 20 bases lay between the germline ends. Looked up from germline, CDR1 is SEHNR and CDR2 is FQNEAQ (reference sequence). The CDR3 totals 15 residues. As DNA, the CDR3 is TGTGCCAGCAGCTCCGCTGGGCAGGTTGGGTGGGAGCAGTACTTC. Its translation is CASSSAGQVGWEQYF.

This rearrangement joins TRBV30 to TRBJ2-1, with 9 bases aligning to TRBD2. Germline CDR1 and CDR2: GTSNPN and SVGIG (reference sequence). Losses at the gene ends were 2 bases for V and 9 bases for J; bases not matched to a gene: 8. This CDR3 is 14 amino acids long. The CDR3 DNA reads TGTGCCTGGAGTAAAGGGACTAGCCTGCGTGAGCAGTTCTTC. Protein sequence: CAWSKGTSLREQFF.

This clone has just one count. The V gene is TRBV7-6, the J gene TRBJ1-1; D unclear. Looked up from germline, CDR1 is SGHVS and CDR2 is FNYEAQ. The V and J ends lost 1 base and 0 bases respectively, with 3 bases between them. There are 13 residues in the CDR3. DNA of the CDR3: TGTGCCAGCAGCTTAGTAATGAACACTGAAGCTTTCTTT. Its translation: CASSLVMNTEAFF.

The J gene is TRBJ1-4, the V gene TRBV4-2, with 8 positions matching TRBD1. The CDR3 extends over 16 amino acids. The germline V gene encodes CDR1 LGHNA and CDR2 YNFKEQ. V trimming: 1 base; J trimming: 5 bases; junction bases outside the gene matches: 6. As DNA, the CDR3 is TGTGCCAGCAGCCAAGGTGGGACAGGAGTGAATGAAAAACTGTTTTTT. Translation: CASSQGGTGVNEKLFF.

The CDR3 DNA reads as TGCGCCAGCAGCTTGGCCCCTGGGGCGGCCCAGTACTTC. As protein: CASSLAPGAAQYF. The chain links TRBV5-1 to TRBJ2-5, with TRBD1 as a possible D gene (5 bases). CDR3 length equals 13 residues. The V gene's germline CDR1 is SGHRS and CDR2 YFSETQ. V dropped 0 bases and J dropped 9 bases, with 12 bases sitting between them.

This rearrangement joins TRBV19 to TRBJ2-1, with 11 bases that match TRBD1. This CDR3 comprises 15 residues. The V segment lost 7 bases and the J segment 2 bases; nucleotides outside the gene matches: 4. Germline lookup yields CDR1 LNHDA and CDR2 SQIVND (reference sequence). CDR3 sequence reads: CASTPGQGAYNEQFF. CDR3 DNA: TGTGCCAGTACCCCGGGACAGGGGGCCTACAATGAGCAGTTCTTC.

A word on this clone: Different DNA sequences within this sample yield the same CDR3. The chain combines TRBV18 with TRBJ2-3, with 7 bases identical to TRBD2. Losses at the gene ends were 3 bases for V and 5 bases for J; bases not matched to a gene: 11. Germline loops: CDR1 KGHSH, CDR2 LQKENI. The CDR3 consists of 16 residues. The CDR3 here is CASSPLRAGDKDTQYF. CDR3 bases: TGTGCCAGCTCACCCCTAAGGGCGGGAGATAAAGATACGCAGTATTTT.

V is TRBV28 and J is TRBJ2-3, with D possibly matching TRBD1 (5 bases). The germline V gene has CDR1 MDHEN and CDR2 SYDVKM. The CDR3 has 14 residues. Trimming shortened V by 3 bases and J by 2 bases, and 9 bases separated the two germline ends. The CDR3 DNA sequence: TGTGCCAGCAGTTTCGGCAGGGCCACAGATACGCAGTATTTT. This sequence encodes CASSFGRATDTQYF.

This clone came up many times. This sequence joins TRBV6-1 and TRBJ2-3; TRBD2 matches 12 bases. V lost 4 bases to trimming and J lost 4 bases; unmatched junction nucleotides: 0. Germline V gene lookup returns CDR1 MNHNS and CDR2 SASEGT. The CDR3 extends over 14 amino acids. The CDR3 DNA reads TGTGCCAGCAGTGGACTAGCGGGAGCAGATACGCAGTATTTT. Amino acids: CASSGLAGADTQYF.

The sample holds a few counts of this clone. V is TRBV5-6 and J is TRBJ1-1, with D possibly TRBD1 on 5 matching bases. The germline CDR1 and CDR2 sequences are SGHDT and YYEEEE. This CDR3 spans 13 amino acids. With 3 bases removed from V and 5 bases from J, the gap between germline ends came to 11 bases. The CDR3 spells CASSSWGRTEAFF. The CDR3 nucleotides read TGTGCCAGCAGCTCCTGGGGGAGGACTGAAGCTTTCTTT. The whole variable domain, filled in from reference TRBV5-6 and TRBJ1-1, reads DAGVTQSPTHLIKTRGQQVTLRCSPKSGHDTVSWYQQALGQGPQFIFQYYEEEERQRGNFPDRFSGHQFPNYSSELNVNALLLGDSALYLCASSSWGRTEAFFGQGTRLTVV.

The gene calls are TRBV28 and TRBJ2-7; 8 nucleotides agree with TRBD1. V shed 6 bases and J 0 bases; nucleotides not matched to a gene: 7. Germline assignment: CDR1 MDHEN and CDR2 SYDVKM. This CDR3 comprises 15 residues. This CDR3 is CASSRDRLSSYEQYF. CDR3 nucleotides: TGTGCCAGCAGCCGGGACAGGTTGAGCTCCTACGAGCAGTACTTC.

The V and J genes are TRBV4-3 and TRBJ2-7; no firm D call. V dropped 0 bases and J dropped 2 bases, with 14 bases sitting between them. The CDR3 spans 16 residues. The germline CDR1 and CDR2 sequences are LGHNA and YSLEER. This CDR3 reads CASSQELLGVTYEQYF. The CDR3 bases are TGCGCCAGCAGCCAAGAACTCCTGGGCGTAACCTACGAGCAGTACTTC.

The genes are TRBV27 and TRBJ1-4; 8 bases align to TRBD1. V lost 6 bases and J lost 5; bases outside the gene matches: 5. In germline, CDR1 is MNHEY, CDR2 SMNVEV (reference sequence). The CDR3 contains 14 residues. The DNA for the CDR3 is TGTGCCAGCAGGAGGACAGGGAAAAATGAAAAACTGTTTTTT. Encoded protein: CASRRTGKNEKLFF. Using reference TRBV27 and TRBJ1-4 for the parts outside the CDR3, the full variable domain is EAQVTQNPRYLITVTGKKLTVTCSQNMNHEYMSWYRQDPGLGLRQIYYSMNVEVTDKGDVPEGYKVSRKEKRNFPLILESPSPNQTSLYFCASRRTGKNEKLFFGSGTQLSVL.

This clone is a singleton in its sample. This sequence joins TRBV7-9 and TRBJ2-2; 7 nucleotides align to TRBD1. V shed 4 bases and J 2 bases; nucleotides not matched to a gene: 7. Germline-derived CDR1 and CDR2 are SEHNR and FQNEAQ (reference sequence). The CDR3 consists of 16 residues. DNA for the CDR3: TGTGCCAGCAGCTCCCTTCGACAGGGTAACACCGGGGAGCTGTTTTTT. Amino acids: CASSSLRQGNTGELFF.

As concerns this clone: Other nucleotide sequences in the sample specify the same CDR3. The CDR3 DNA follows: TGCGCCAGCAGCTTGGGGCAGGGCAACTATGGCTACACCTTC. Translated: CASSLGQGNYGYTF. This rearrangement joins TRBV5-1 to TRBJ1-2; tentatively, D is TRBD1 (5 bases). V gave up 0 bases and J gave up 2 bases, with 8 bases separating them. CDR1 and CDR2 from the germline V gene are SGHRS and YFSETQ. The CDR3 length is 14 residues.

The genes are TRBV28 and TRBJ1-4, with D maybe TRBD1 (5 bases). Germline CDR1 is MDHEN and CDR2 is SYDVKM. V was pared by 6 bases and J by 3 bases, with 14 bases between. The CDR3 runs 15 residues. CDR3 DNA: TGTGCCAGCAGGCCCGGGGGGAGCCCTAATGAAAAACTGTTTTTT. Its translation: CASRPGGSPNEKLFF.

A few counts support this clone. V and J are TRBV6-5 and TRBJ1-5; TRBD1 agrees at 9 bases. CDR3 size: 14 residues. With V trimmed by 6 bases and J by 4 bases, 4 bases remained unmatched. Germline V gives CDR1 MNHEY, CDR2 SVGAGI. The CDR3 DNA sequence: TGTGCCAGCAGAGGACAGGGGCTTAATCAGCCCCAGCATTTT. Its protein is CASRGQGLNQPQHF.

The V gene is TRBV7-2, the J gene TRBJ2-7; 9 positions agree with TRBD2. V shed 1 base, J shed 7 bases, and the junction held 14 bases outside the gene matches. The germline gives CDR1 SGHTA, CDR2 FQGNSA. The CDR3 spans 17 residues. In DNA form, the CDR3 reads TGTGCCAGCAGCTTAGGGGCGAGCGGGAGGAGCCTCACAGAGCAGTACTTC. Its protein product is CASSLGASGRSLTEQYF.

The genes are TRBV7-8 and TRBJ1-1, with 10 nucleotides matching TRBD1. With 0 bases clipped from V and 5 bases from J, the junction kept 9 bases outside the gene matches. CDR3 length equals 17 residues. The germline V gene has CDR1 SGHVS and CDR2 FQNEAQ. DNA of the CDR3: TGTGCCAGCAGCTTAGCGGGACAGGGGTTGGGAAGTACTGAAGCTTTCTTT. Protein sequence: CASSLAGQGLGSTEAFF.

This clone was found a few times. The CDR3 region has the DNA TGTGCCAGCAGTCCTGGACTGGCCTACGAGCAGTACTTC. Encoded protein: CASSPGLAYEQYF. The chain is built from TRBV27 and TRBJ2-7, with a weak D call TRBD2 (5 bases). This CDR3 contains 13 residues. In germline, CDR1 is MNHEY, CDR2 SMNVEV (reference sequence). Between the trimmed V and J ends, which lost 5 bases and 2 bases, there was a span of 10 bases.

The rearrangement uses TRBV30 and TRBJ2-5; no firm D call. The V and J ends lost 1 base and 2 bases respectively, with 5 bases between them. This CDR3 has 12 amino acids. Germline assignment: CDR1 GTSNPN and CDR2 SVGIG (reference sequence). The CDR3: CAWSETQETQYF. CDR3 DNA sequence: TGTGCCTGGAGTGAAACACAAGAGACCCAGTACTTC.

The table lists this clone with a count of one. The chain carries TRBV5-1 and TRBJ2-7, with 11 bases matching TRBD1. This CDR3 spans 15 amino acids. CDR1 is SGHRS, CDR2 YFSETQ, per germline. J was trimmed by 3 bases and V by 4 bases; bases with no gene match: 6. CDR3 sequence (DNA): TGCGCCAGCAGCCGGGGACAGGGGGTTAACTACGAGCAGTACTTC. This encodes CASSRGQGVNYEQYF.